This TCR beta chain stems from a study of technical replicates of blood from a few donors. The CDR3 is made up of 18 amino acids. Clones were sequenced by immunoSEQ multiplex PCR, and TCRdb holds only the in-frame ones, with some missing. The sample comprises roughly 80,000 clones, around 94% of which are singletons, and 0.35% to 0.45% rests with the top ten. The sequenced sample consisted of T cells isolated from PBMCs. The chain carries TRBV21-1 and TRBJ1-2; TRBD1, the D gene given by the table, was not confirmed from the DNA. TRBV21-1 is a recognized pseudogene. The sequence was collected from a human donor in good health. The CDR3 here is CASTTDRISPFNNYGYTF. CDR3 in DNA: TGTGCCAGCACCACGGACAGGATTAGCCCCTTTAATAACTATGGCTACACCTTC.